One TCR beta chain is described in this entry. Its antigen remains unidentified. The CDR3 is 14 amino acids. The sample belongs to a study of shared clonotypes between healthy human individuals. Notes on the study in general: Rarefaction exposed incomplete sorted-subset sequencing despite large depth. Generation probabilities were higher for clonotypes shared across all four sorted-subset donors than for unshared ones.

Produced via immunoSEQ multiplex PCR; TCRdb's table is partial and in-frame only. The sample has approximately 650,000 clones, over 95% seen once. Naivety among CD8 cells was defined by CD45RO negativity and positive CCR7 selection, thereby excluding terminally differentiated effector memory CD45RA+ cells. Participating donors were healthy, HIV-negative adults free of recent acute infections or vaccinations. Sequencing was performed on naive CD8+ T cells sorted from blood. The genes are TRBV21-1 and TRBJ2-7; no check of the table's D call, TRBD1, against the DNA was made. TRBV21-1 represents a pseudogene. The clonotype comes from a woman under 40 in good health. This CDR3 is CASDWGPAAYEQYF. In DNA form, the CDR3 reads TGTGCCAGCGACTGGGGCCCCGCGGCCTACGAGCAGTACTTC.